This TCR beta chain was obtained from a study of beta chain features in type 1 diabetes. Broader study findings: Type 1 diabetes patients had TCRB CDR3s that were shorter (moderately but significantly so) in all four CD4+ subsets.

Concerning this clone: The antigen is undetermined.

Sequencing targeted expressed TCRB transcripts, as all isolated RNA had been reverse transcribed. Libraries were prepared by immunoSEQ multiplex PCR; TCRdb keeps only in-frame clonotypes and omits some of them. The data contain around 260,000 clones, around 25% of them singletons. Trimming shortened V by 4 bases and J by 7 bases, and 16 bases separated the two germline ends. The CDR3 has 14 residues. Germline CDR1 SQVTM, CDR2 ANQGSEA. The V call is TRBV29-1, the J call TRBJ2-2; D gene ambiguous. The TCR comes from a woman aged 25 to 39 with type 1 diabetes. Sequences were obtained from naive CD4+ T cells from blood. CDR3 nucleotide sequence: TGCAGCGTTGCCAAGCTGAGTAGTGACGGGGAGCTGTTTTTT. It encodes CSVAKLSSDGELFF.